This TCR beta chain was sequenced in a study of vaccination effects on CD4 cells after COVID-19. TCRdb's table, derived via immunoSEQ multiplex PCR, lists solely in-frame clones and lacks some. There are tens of thousands of clones in the sample; 60% to 80% occur only once, and 3.7% lies in the top ten. Between the trimmed V and J ends, which lost 3 bases and 4 bases, there was a span of 9 bases. This CDR3 comprises 13 residues. Using viral peptide pools, the ViraFEST assay grew out antigen-specific CD4+ T cells prior to sequencing. Following an approximately eleven-day culture, CD4+ T cells were purified. Vaccinated recipients, who were negative for nucleocapsid antibodies, had no history of SARS-CoV-2 infection. To note about this clone: The antigen is not known.

The chain is built from TRBV12-3 or TRBV12-4 and TRBJ1-1, with D unclear. Here the sequenced sample was CD4+ T cells from PBMCs cultured with HCoV-OC43 spike peptides, taken before COVID-19 vaccination. The subset denotes: HCoV-OC43 spike overlapping peptide pool stimulation. The sequence came from a human donor who received a COVID-19 vaccine. Written as DNA, the CDR3 is TGTGCCAGCAGTTTTAATGAGTTCACTGAAGCTTTCTTT. This sequence encodes CASSFNEFTEAFF.